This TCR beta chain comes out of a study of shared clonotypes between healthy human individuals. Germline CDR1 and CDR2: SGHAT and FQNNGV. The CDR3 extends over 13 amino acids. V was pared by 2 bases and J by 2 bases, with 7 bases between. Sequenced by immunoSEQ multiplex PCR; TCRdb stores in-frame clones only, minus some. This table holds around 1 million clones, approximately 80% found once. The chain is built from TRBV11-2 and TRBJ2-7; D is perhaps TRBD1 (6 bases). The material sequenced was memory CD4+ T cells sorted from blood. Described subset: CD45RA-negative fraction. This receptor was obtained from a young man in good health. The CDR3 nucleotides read TGTGCCAGCAGCTTAAGGGGGACCTACGAGCAGTACTTC. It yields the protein CASSLRGTYEQYF.